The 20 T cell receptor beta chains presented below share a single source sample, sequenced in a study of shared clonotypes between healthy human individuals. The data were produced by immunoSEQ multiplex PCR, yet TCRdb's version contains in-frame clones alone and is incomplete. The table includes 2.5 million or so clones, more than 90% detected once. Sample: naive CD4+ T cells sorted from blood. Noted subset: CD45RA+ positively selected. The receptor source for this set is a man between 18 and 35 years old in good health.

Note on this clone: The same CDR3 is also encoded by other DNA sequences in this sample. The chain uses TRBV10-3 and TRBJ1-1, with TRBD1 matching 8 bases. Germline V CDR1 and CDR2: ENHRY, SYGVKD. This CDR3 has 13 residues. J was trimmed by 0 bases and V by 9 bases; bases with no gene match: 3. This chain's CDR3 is CAIRTGMNTEAFF. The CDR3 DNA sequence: TGTGCCATTCGGACAGGGATGAACACTGAAGCTTTCTTT.

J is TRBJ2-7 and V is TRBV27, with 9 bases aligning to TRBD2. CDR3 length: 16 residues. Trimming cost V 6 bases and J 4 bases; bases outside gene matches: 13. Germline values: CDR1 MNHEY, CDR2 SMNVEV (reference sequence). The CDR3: CASRNVRSSGSYEQYF. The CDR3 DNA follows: TGTGCCAGCAGAAACGTCCGGAGTAGCGGGAGTTACGAGCAGTACTTC.

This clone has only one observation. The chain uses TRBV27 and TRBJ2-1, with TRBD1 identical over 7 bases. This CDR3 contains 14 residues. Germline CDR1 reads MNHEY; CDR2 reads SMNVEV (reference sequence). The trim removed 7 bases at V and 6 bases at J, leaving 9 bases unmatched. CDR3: CASKERGLSNEQFF. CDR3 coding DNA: TGTGCCAGCAAGGAGAGGGGGCTTAGCAATGAGCAGTTCTTC.

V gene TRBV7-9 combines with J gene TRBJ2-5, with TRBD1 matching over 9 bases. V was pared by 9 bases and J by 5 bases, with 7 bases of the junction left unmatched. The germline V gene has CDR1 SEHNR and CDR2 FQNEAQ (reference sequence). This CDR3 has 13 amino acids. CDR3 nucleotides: TGTGCCAGTCTACAGGGGGCGAAGGAGACCCAGTACTTC. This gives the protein CASLQGAKETQYF.

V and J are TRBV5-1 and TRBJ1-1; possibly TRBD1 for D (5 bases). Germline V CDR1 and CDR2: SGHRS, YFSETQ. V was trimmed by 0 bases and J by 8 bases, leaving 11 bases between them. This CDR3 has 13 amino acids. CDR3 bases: TGCGCCAGCAGCTTGGAGCTCGGGGGAGAAGCTTTCTTT. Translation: CASSLELGGEAFF. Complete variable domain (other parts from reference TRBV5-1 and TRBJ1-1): KAGVTQTPRYLIKTRGQQVTLSCSPISGHRSVSWYQQTPGQGLQFLFEYFSETQRNKGNFPGRFSGRQFSNSRSEMNVSTLELGDSALYLCASSLELGGEAFFGQGTRLTVV.

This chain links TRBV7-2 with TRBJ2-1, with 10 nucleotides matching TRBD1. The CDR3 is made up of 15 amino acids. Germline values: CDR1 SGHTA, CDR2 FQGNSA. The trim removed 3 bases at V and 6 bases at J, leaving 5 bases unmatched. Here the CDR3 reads CASSLGQGNFNEQFF. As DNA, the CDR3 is TGTGCCAGCAGCTTGGGACAGGGGAATTTCAATGAGCAGTTCTTC.

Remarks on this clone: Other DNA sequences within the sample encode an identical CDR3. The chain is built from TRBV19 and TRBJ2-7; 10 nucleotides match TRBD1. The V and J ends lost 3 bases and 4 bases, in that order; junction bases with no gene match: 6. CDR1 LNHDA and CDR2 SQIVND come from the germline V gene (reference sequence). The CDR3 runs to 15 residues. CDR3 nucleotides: TGTGCCAGTAGTATTGGACAGGGGGGCTCGTACGAGCAGTACTTC. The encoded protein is CASSIGQGGSYEQYF.

The CDR3 sequence: CASSLIEGDTQYF. The CDR3 coding sequence is TGTGCCAGCAGCCTGATAGAGGGAGATACGCAGTATTTT. The rearrangement links TRBV5-4 to TRBJ2-3, with D perhaps TRBD2 (5 bases). Germline CDR1 reads SGHNT; CDR2 reads YYREEE (reference sequence). Trimming removed 4 bases at V and 5 bases at J, with 11 bases between. The CDR3 has 13 amino acids.

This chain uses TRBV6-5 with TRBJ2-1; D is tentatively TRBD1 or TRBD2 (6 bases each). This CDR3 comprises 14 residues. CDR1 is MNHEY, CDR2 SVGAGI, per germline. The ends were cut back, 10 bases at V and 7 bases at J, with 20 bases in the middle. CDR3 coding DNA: TGTGCCACCGCCCCCGGGGGCTTGGCAAATGAGCAGTTCTTC. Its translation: CATAPGGLANEQFF.

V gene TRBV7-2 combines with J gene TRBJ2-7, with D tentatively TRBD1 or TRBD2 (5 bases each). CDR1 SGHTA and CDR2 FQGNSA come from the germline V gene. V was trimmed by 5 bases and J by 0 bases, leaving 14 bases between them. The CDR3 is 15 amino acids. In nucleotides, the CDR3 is TGTGCCAGCAGCCCGCTCCGGGACGGCTCCTACGAGCAGTACTTC. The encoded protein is CASSPLRDGSYEQYF.

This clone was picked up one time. The CDR3 sequence: CASSPSLLAIYNEQFF. In DNA, the CDR3 is TGTGCCAGCAGCCCAAGTTTACTAGCGATCTACAATGAGCAGTTCTTC. The rearrangement joins TRBV7-9 to TRBJ2-1; 7 nucleotides agree with TRBD2. The CDR3 runs 16 residues. Germline V gives CDR1 SEHNR, CDR2 FQNEAQ (reference sequence). V shed 5 bases, J shed 3 bases, and the junction held 10 bases outside the gene matches.

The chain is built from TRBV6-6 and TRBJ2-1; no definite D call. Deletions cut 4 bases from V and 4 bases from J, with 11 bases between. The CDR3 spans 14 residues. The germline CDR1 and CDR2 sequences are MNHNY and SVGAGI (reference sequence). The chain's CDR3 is CASSSSRAYNEQFF. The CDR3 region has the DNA TGTGCCAGCAGTTCGTCCCGGGCTTACAATGAGCAGTTCTTC.

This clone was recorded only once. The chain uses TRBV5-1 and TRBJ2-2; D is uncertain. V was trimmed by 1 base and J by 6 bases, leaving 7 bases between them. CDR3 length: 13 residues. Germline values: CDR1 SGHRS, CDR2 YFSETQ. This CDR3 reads CASSLPWAGELFF. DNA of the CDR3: TGCGCCAGCAGCTTGCCCTGGGCCGGGGAGCTGTTTTTT.

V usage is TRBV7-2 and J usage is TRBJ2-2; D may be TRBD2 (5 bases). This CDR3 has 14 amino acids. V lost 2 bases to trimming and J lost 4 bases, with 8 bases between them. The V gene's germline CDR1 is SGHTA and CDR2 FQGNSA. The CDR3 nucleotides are TGTGCCAGCAGCTTAATAGCGTCCACCGGGGAGCTGTTTTTT. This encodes CASSLIASTGELFF. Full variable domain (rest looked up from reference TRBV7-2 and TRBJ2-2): GAGVSQSPSNKVTEKGKDVELRCDPISGHTALYWYRQSLGQGLEFLIYFQGNSAPDKSGLPSDRFSAERTGGSVSTLTIQRTQQEDSAVYLCASSLIASTGELFFGEGSRLTVL.

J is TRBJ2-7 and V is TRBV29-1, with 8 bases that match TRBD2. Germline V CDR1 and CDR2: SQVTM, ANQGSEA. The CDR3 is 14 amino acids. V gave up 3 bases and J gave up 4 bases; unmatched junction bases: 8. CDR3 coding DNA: TGCAGCGTTGAGATAGTAGCGGGACGGTACGAGCAGTACTTC. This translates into CSVEIVAGRYEQYF.

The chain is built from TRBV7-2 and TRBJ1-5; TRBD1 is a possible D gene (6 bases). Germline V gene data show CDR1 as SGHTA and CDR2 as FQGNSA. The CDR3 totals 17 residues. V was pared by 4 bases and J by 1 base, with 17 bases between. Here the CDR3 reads CASSSQGPLLSNQPQHF. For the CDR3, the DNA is TGTGCCAGCAGCTCACAGGGCCCGCTACTAAGCAATCAGCCCCAGCATTTT.

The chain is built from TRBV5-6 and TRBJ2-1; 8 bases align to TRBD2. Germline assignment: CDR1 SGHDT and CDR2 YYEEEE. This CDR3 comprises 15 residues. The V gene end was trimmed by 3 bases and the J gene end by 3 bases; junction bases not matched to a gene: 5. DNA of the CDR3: TGTGCCAGCAGCTCAGAGCGGGGGAGCTACAATGAGCAGTTCTTC. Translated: CASSSERGSYNEQFF. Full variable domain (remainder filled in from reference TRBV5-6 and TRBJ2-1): DAGVTQSPTHLIKTRGQQVTLRCSPKSGHDTVSWYQQALGQGPQFIFQYYEEEERQRGNFPDRFSGHQFPNYSSELNVNALLLGDSALYLCASSSERGSYNEQFFGPGTRLTVL.

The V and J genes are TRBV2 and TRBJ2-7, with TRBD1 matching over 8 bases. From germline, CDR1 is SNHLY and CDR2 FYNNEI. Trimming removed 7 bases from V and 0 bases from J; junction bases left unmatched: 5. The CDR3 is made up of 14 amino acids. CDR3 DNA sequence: TGTGCCAGCATTAGTCAGGGGGCCTCCTACGAGCAGTACTTC. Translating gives CASISQGASYEQYF. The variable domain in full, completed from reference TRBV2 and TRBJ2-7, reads EPEVTQTPSHQVTQMGQEVILRCVPISNHLYFYWYRQILGQKVEFLVSFYNNEISEKSEIFDDQFSVERPDGSNFTLKIRSTKLEDSAMYFCASISQGASYEQYFGPGTRLTVT.

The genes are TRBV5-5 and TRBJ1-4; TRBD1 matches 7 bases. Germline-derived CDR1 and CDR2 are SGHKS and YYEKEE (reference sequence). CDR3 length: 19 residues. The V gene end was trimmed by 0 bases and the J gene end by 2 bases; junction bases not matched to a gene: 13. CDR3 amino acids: CASSLARVGGVNTNEKLFF. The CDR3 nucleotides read TGTGCCAGCAGCTTGGCCAGGGTAGGGGGCGTTAACACTAATGAAAAACTGTTTTTT.

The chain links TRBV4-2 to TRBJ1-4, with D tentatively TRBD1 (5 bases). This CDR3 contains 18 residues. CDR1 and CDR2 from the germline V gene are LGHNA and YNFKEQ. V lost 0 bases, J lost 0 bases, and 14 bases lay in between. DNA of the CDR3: TGTGCCAGCAGCCAAGACCCCCCGGGGGGGGCAACTAATGAAAAACTGTTTTTT. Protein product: CASSQDPPGGATNEKLFF.